This T cell receptor (beta chain) originates from a study of immune characterization of retroperitoneal liposarcoma. The germline V gene has CDR1 SGHTA and CDR2 FQGNSA. This CDR3 comprises 16 residues. This clonotype was observed many times. TCRdb re-called the PCR reads through MiXCR, storing one row per CDR3 protein. The sample includes 6,000 to 7,000 distinct CDR3 sequences, roughly 30% seen only once; the top ten take 42%. The V gene is TRBV7-2, the J gene TRBJ2-5; 7 nucleotides agree with TRBD2. The better agreement between TRBJ2-7 and the DNA end casts doubt on the J call. The sequenced sample consisted of blood. The sequence was collected from a male donor with retroperitoneal liposarcoma. The DNA for the CDR3 is TGTGCCAGCAGCCCCTCCGGGAGACTAGCTCGCTTCGAGCAGTACTTC. This translates into CASSPSGRLARFEQYF.